This section outlines one TCR beta chain sequence together with its context. Its target is unknown. TCRdb processed the 5' RACE reads again and assigns one entry to each CDR3 protein, with no DNA. In all, the sample yields about 430,000 distinct CDR3 sequences. The sample belongs to a study of T cells expressing NK-cell markers. Overall study context: Underlying the TCR beta repertoires were sorted CD3+CD56+NKG2C+, CD3+CD56+NKG2C- and CD3+CD56-NKG2C+ T cells.

Findings and limits, study-wide: Dominant NKG2C+ clonotypes made up about 1.0-7.0% of CD8+ T cells in roughly 6 donors.

The sample was blood T cells: a sorted CD56 or NKG2C T cell subset, CD4+ or CD8+ T cells, or bulk PBMC T cells (not recorded which). The clonotype was recovered from a woman aged 45 to 65 in good health.

CDR3 region: CASSILLAGVGEQYF. The gene calls are TRBV7-3 and TRBJ2-7; the D call of TRBD2 rests on TCRdb alone, since no DNA is present to check it. This CDR3 comprises 15 residues. The germline CDR1 and CDR2 sequences are SGHTA and FQGTGA.